This TCR beta chain was retrieved from a study of CXCR3-negative and CXCR3-positive naive CD8 T cells. Study-level background: Libraries each contributed about 1.5 +/- 0.3 million TRB reads, for roughly 130 million in total. Study-level results: Similar TRBV-TRBJ usage was seen in naive cells (both CXCR3-negative and CXCR3-positive), but memory cells differed. The study found more hydrophobic TRB CDR3s in CXCR3-positive naive cells than in CXCR3-negative naive cells.

The TRB libraries of cDNA were built by UMI-labeled 5' RACE. TCRdb derives one entry per CDR3 protein from the 5' RACE reads, leaving out DNA. The sample includes approximately 100,000 distinct CDR3 sequences. About this clonotype: What it recognizes is unknown.

The sequenced sample was naive CXCR3+ CD8+ T cells from blood. Subset defined: CD45RO-CCR7+CD27+CD95- naive CD8+ T cells expressing CXCR3 (TNR3+). This sequence originates from a human donor in good health. Some clones in this sample may be carry-over from other donors' samples.

The CDR3 protein is CSVQQGDYEQYF. The rearrangement joins TRBV29-1 to TRBJ2-7; there is no DNA to check the TCRdb D call of TRBD1. The CDR3 extends over 12 amino acids. CDR1 and CDR2 from the germline V gene are SQVTM and ANQGSEA.